A single sample is the source of the 26 T cell receptor beta chains below, sequenced in a study of blood T cells in healthy people across ages. A second 7 to 11 cycle PCR used barcoded and J-beta primers. One entry per CDR3 protein results from TCRdb running MiXCR on the 5' RACE reads. The sample carries around 600,000 distinct CDR3 sequences, roughly 48% recorded once. Specimen: blood. These receptors all stem from an elderly man in good health.

The rearrangement uses TRBV7-2 and TRBJ1-5; 9 bases match TRBD1. Trimming took 1 base from V and 6 from J; bases not matched to a gene: 16. In germline, CDR1 is SGHTA, CDR2 FQGNSA. This CDR3 comprises 19 residues. The DNA of the CDR3 is TGTGCCAGCAGCTTAGTGCCTCTCCTGGGACAGGGCGACGGTCAGCCCCAGCATTTT. Protein sequence: CASSLVPLLGQGDGQPQHF.

In this sample, this clonotype turned up a few times. The chain has TRBV6-5 and TRBJ1-6; possibly TRBD1 for D (5 bases). V lost 8 bases and J 7 bases, leaving 12 bases between the germline ends. The length of the CDR3 is 13 residues. Germline CDR1 MNHEY, CDR2 SVGAGI. The CDR3 loop is CASGGGGNSPLHF. CDR3 sequence (DNA): TGTGCCAGCGGGGGGGGTGGGAATTCACCCCTCCACTTT.

The chain is built from TRBV5-4 and TRBJ1-6, with a possible D match to TRBD1 (5 bases). The CDR3 length is 14 residues. Trimming removed 4 bases from V and 13 bases from J, with 18 bases in between. Germline loops: CDR1 SGHNT, CDR2 YYREEE (reference sequence). Here the CDR3 DNA reads TGTGCCAGCAGCCTCCGGGACGGTAGTTACCCCCTCCACTTT. Its protein is CASSLRDGSYPLHF.

This clonotype was seen a few times. This rearrangement joins TRBV27 to TRBJ2-5; 7 positions agree with TRBD1. This CDR3 is built from 16 residues. CDR1 is MNHEY, CDR2 SMNVEV, per germline (reference sequence). Trimming took 8 bases from V and 2 from J; bases not matched to a gene: 14. The CDR3 region is CASSHRGPGQQETQYF. DNA of the CDR3: TGTGCCAGCTCGCATAGGGGCCCGGGACAGCAAGAGACCCAGTACTTC.

This clonotype has ten or more counts. This chain connects TRBV6-6 to TRBJ1-4; D remains ambiguous. V lost 2 bases to trimming and J lost 4 bases, with 14 bases between them. The CDR3 extends over 16 amino acids. CDR1 is MNHNY, CDR2 SVGAGI, per germline (reference sequence). The DNA of the CDR3 is TGTGCCAGCAGTTACCGGATTGCACAGCATAATGAAAAACTGTTTTTT. Amino acid sequence: CASSYRIAQHNEKLFF.

V and J are TRBV6-5 and TRBJ2-7; the D call may be TRBD1 or TRBD2 (6 bases each). Trimming shortened V by 2 bases and J by 5 bases, and 13 bases separated the two germline ends. The germline V gene has CDR1 MNHEY and CDR2 SVGAGI. CDR3 length equals 14 residues. The CDR3 protein is CASSYKLGGNEQYF. The CDR3 coding sequence is TGTGCCAGCAGTTACAAATTAGGGGGGAACGAGCAGTACTTC.

This clonotype was seen only a few times. This chain connects TRBV7-9 to TRBJ1-2; D is uncertain. V shed 7 bases and J shed 8 bases, with 14 bases lying between them. Germline V lookup: CDR1 SEHNR, CDR2 FQNEAQ (reference sequence). The CDR3 has 12 amino acids. Here the CDR3 reads CASTETTGGYTF. CDR3 sequence (DNA): TGTGCCAGCACCGAAACAACTGGAGGCTACACCTTC.

This clonotype was picked up a small number of times. V usage is TRBV12-3 or TRBV12-4 and J usage is TRBJ2-7; D uncertain. Deletions cut 8 bases from V and 2 bases from J, with 10 bases between. This CDR3 is 12 amino acids long. CDR3 loop: CASGSGPYEQYF. The CDR3 DNA follows: TGTGCCAGCGGCTCCGGGCCCTACGAGCAGTACTTC.

This clonotype was detected ten times or more. The CDR3 is CASSQDPAKLSYNEQFF. The CDR3 DNA follows: TGCGCCAGCAGCCAAGATCCGGCTAAGCTTTCCTACAATGAGCAGTTCTTC. V gene TRBV4-3 combines with J gene TRBJ2-1; D remains unclear. V lost 0 bases and J lost 1, with 13 bases in between. This CDR3 comprises 17 residues. CDR1 LGHNA and CDR2 YSLEER come from the germline V gene.

CDR3 nucleotides: TGTGCCAGCAGCCAAGCACCGGGTCGACAGCCCCAGCATTTT. Protein sequence: CASSQAPGRQPQHF. The chain carries TRBV3-1 and TRBJ1-5; no clear D. V lost 1 base, J lost 7 bases, and 11 bases lay in between. This CDR3 comprises 14 residues. Germline V gives CDR1 LGHDT, CDR2 YNNKEL (reference sequence).

Ten or more counts support this clonotype. The chain is built from TRBV6-5 and TRBJ2-3; 7 nucleotides align to TRBD2. The germline V gene has CDR1 MNHEY and CDR2 SVGAGI. Trimming took 4 bases from V and 11 from J; bases not matched to a gene: 12. The CDR3 contains 14 residues. In DNA form, the CDR3 reads TGTGCCAGCAGTTCGTCTAGCGGCGGGTGTGGGCAGTATTTT. This encodes CASSSSSGGCGQYF.

The rearrangement joins TRBV29-1 to TRBJ2-3; tentative D call: TRBD1 (6 bases). In germline, CDR1 is SQVTM, CDR2 ANQGSEA. The ends were cut back, 7 bases at V and 0 bases at J, with 14 bases in the middle. CDR3 length equals 14 residues. The CDR3 sequence: CSGTTGGSTDTQYF. The DNA for the CDR3 is TGCAGCGGAACGACAGGTGGGAGCACAGATACGCAGTATTTT.

The CDR3 reads CATSRDLRSGSYEQYF. CDR3 coding DNA: TGTGCCACCAGCAGAGATTTAAGGTCTGGCTCCTACGAGCAGTACTTC. J is TRBJ2-7 and V is TRBV15; no firm D call. The V end was cut by 0 bases, the J end by 0 bases, with 12 bases between. Germline V lookup: CDR1 LNHNV, CDR2 YYDKDF (reference sequence). This CDR3 is built from 16 residues.

This chain uses TRBV6-2 or TRBV6-3 with TRBJ2-7; D remains ambiguous. The J call may be wrong; the DNA end is better matched by TRBJ2-5. This CDR3 has 12 residues. The V gene's germline CDR1 is MNHEY and CDR2 SVGEGT. DNA for the CDR3: TGTGCCAGCAAACAGCCGACCGAGACCCAGTACTTC. Translating it yields CASKQPTETQYF.

The gene calls are TRBV28 and TRBJ2-7; TRBD1 aligns across 7 bases. The germline gives CDR1 MDHEN, CDR2 SYDVKM. This CDR3 spans 12 amino acids. The junction had 8 bases not matched to a gene; V was cut back by 10 bases and J by 5 bases. This chain's CDR3 is CATRDSSNEQYF. The CDR3 DNA follows: TGTGCCACCAGGGACAGTTCCAACGAGCAGTACTTC.

The rearrangement uses TRBV18 and TRBJ2-5; D ambiguous. V gave up 1 base and J gave up 3 bases, with 9 bases separating them. The CDR3 sequence is 14 residues long. In germline, CDR1 is KGHSH, CDR2 LQKENI. For the CDR3, the DNA is TGTGCCAGCTCACCACAAGGGTCGGAAGAGACCCAGTACTTC. The encoded protein is CASSPQGSEETQYF.

This clonotype turned up a few times. The chain links TRBV7-9 to TRBJ2-1, with no clear D. The germline V gene encodes CDR1 SEHNR and CDR2 FQNEAQ (reference sequence). The CDR3 covers 15 residues. The V end was cut by 1 base, the J end by 3 bases, with 10 bases between. Here the CDR3 reads CASSLVGGLYNEQFF. The DNA of the CDR3 is TGTGCCAGCAGCTTAGTGGGCGGCCTCTACAATGAGCAGTTCTTC. Complete variable domain (other parts from reference TRBV7-9 and TRBJ2-1): DTGVSQNPRHKITKRGQNVTFRCDPISEHNRLYWYRQTLGQGPEFLTYFQNEAQLEKSRLLSDRFSAERPKGSFSTLEIQRTEQGDSAMYLCASSLVGGLYNEQFFGPGTRLTVL.

This clonotype was observed a handful of times. This sequence joins TRBV11-3 and TRBJ2-1, with 8 positions matching TRBD1. The germline gives CDR1 SGHNT, CDR2 YENEEA. The V segment lost 1 base and the J segment 4 bases; nucleotides outside the gene matches: 3. The CDR3 loop spans 15 amino acids. The CDR3 DNA is TGTGCCAGCAGCTTAGCCACAGGGGGGTACAATGAGCAGTTCTTC. Amino acid sequence: CASSLATGGYNEQFF.

As for this clonotype: A much larger clone differs by one base, so this may be a read error. The chain carries TRBV6-5 and TRBJ1-5; D remains ambiguous. The CDR3 runs to 17 residues. V was shortened by 4 bases and J by 0 bases, with 16 bases between the two germline ends. Germline V gives CDR1 MNHEY, CDR2 SVGAGI. CDR3 region: CASSCSSPILSNQPQHF. The DNA for the CDR3 is TGTGCCAGCAGTTGCTCGAGCCCAATTCTTAGCAATCAGCCCCAGCATTTT.

V is TRBV14 and J is TRBJ1-2; 9 bases agree with TRBD1. The CDR3 runs 23 residues. V shed 2 bases and J 10 bases; nucleotides not matched to a gene: 35. Germline CDR1 is SGHDN and CDR2 is FVKESK. The CDR3 spells CASSQLQRDRVYTRDTPYSAYTF. CDR3 sequence (DNA): TGTGCCAGCAGCCAACTCCAAAGGGACAGGGTCTACACTCGCGACACACCCTACAGCGCCTACACCTTC.

The genes are TRBV5-1 and TRBJ1-6; TRBD1 agrees at 8 bases. The CDR3 covers 15 residues. CDR1 and CDR2 (germline): SGHRS, YFSETQ. J gave up 7 bases and V 0 bases, and 3 bases lay outside the gene matches. The CDR3 nucleotides read TGCGCCAGCAGCTTGGGACAGGGGAAGAATTCACCCCTCCACTTT. Protein: CASSLGQGKNSPLHF.

This clonotype was seen at least ten times. The V gene is TRBV6-5, the J gene TRBJ2-3, with 8 bases lining up with TRBD2. V lost 0 bases and J lost 4; bases outside the gene matches: 9. The CDR3 is 17 residues long. Germline V gives CDR1 MNHEY, CDR2 SVGAGI. CDR3 sequence: CASSYSVVAGRADTQYF. CDR3 DNA sequence: TGTGCCAGCAGTTACTCGGTGGTAGCGGGGCGGGCAGATACGCAGTATTTT.

The chain is built from TRBV5-1 and TRBJ1-1; 7 bases are shared with TRBD1. The length of the CDR3 is 14 residues. V lost 0 bases, J lost 8 bases, and 7 bases stayed unmatched. Germline loops: CDR1 SGHRS, CDR2 YFSETQ. The DNA for the CDR3 is TGCGCCAGCAGCTTGGCCTTATTGGACAGGGAAGCTTTCTTT. Translated, it gives CASSLALLDREAFF.

On this clonotype itself: The junction and the germline gene differ at one end; a read error may be behind it. V usage is TRBV7-2 and J usage is TRBJ2-1, with no clear D. This CDR3 has 15 residues. Germline V gene sequence: CDR1 SGHTA, CDR2 FQGNSA. CDR3 DNA: TGTGCCAGCAGCTTAGCTAGGTTCCCTTACAATGACCAGTTCTTC. Translation gives CASSLARFPYNDQFF.

With respect to this clonotype: One junction end disagrees with the germline gene, perhaps due to a read error. The chain recombines TRBV7-2 with TRBJ1-1, with a possible D match to TRBD1 (6 bases). CDR1 and CDR2 (germline): SGHTA, FQGNSA. The CDR3 is 14 residues long. As DNA, the CDR3 is TGTGCCAGCTGCTTCGGGGGGCTGGAGACTGAAGCTTTCTTT. Amino acids: CASCFGGLETEAFF.

V is TRBV13 and J is TRBJ1-2; D ambiguous. Trimming stripped 1 base from V and 1 base from J, with 10 bases between. The CDR3 runs to 15 residues. CDR1 and CDR2 from the germline V gene are PRHDT and FYEKMQ (reference sequence). Here the CDR3 DNA reads TGTGCCAGCAGCTTAGCGGACGCCCTTAACTATGGCTACACCTTC. Translated, it gives CASSLADALNYGYTF.